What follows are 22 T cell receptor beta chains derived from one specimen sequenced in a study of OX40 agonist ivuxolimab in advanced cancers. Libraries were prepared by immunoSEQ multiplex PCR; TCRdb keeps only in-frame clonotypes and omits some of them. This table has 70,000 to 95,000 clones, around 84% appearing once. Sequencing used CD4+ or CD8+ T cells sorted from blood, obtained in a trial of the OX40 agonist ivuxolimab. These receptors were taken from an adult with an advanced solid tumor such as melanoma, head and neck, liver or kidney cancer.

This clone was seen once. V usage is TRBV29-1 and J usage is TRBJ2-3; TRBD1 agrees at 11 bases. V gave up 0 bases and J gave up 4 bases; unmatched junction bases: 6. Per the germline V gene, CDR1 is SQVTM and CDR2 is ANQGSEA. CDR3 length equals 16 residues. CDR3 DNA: TGCAGCGTTGAAGATCCGGGACAGGGGGGCCCAGATACGCAGTATTTT. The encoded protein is CSVEDPGQGGPDTQYF.

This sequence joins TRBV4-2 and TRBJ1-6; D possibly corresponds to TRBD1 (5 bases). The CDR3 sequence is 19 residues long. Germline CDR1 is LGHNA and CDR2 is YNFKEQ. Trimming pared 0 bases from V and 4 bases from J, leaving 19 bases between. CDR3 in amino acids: CASSQDLISGDLYNSPLHF. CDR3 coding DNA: TGTGCCAGCAGCCAAGATCTTATTTCGGGGGACCTTTATAATTCACCCCTCCACTTT.

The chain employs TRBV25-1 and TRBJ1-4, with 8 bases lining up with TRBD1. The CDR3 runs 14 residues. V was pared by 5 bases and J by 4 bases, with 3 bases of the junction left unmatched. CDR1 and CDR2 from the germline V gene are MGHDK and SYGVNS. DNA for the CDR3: TGTGCCAGCAGTCGGGACAGGCATAATGAAAAACTGTTTTTT. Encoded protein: CASSRDRHNEKLFF.

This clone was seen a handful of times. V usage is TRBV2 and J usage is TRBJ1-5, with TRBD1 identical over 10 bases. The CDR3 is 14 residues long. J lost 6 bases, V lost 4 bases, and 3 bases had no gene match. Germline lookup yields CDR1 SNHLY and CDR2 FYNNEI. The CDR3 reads CASSGQGAGQPQHF. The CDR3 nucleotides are TGTGCCAGCAGTGGACAGGGGGCAGGTCAGCCCCAGCATTTT.

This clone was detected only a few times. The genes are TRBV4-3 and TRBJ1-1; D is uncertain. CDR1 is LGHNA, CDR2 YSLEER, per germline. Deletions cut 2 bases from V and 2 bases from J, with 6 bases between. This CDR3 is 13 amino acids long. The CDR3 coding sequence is TGCGCCAGCAGCCAATCGACAAACACTGAAGCTTTCTTT. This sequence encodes CASSQSTNTEAFF.

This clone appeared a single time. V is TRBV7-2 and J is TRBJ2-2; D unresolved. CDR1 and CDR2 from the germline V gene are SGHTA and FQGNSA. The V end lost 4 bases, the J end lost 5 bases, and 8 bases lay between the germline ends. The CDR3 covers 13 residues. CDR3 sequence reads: CASSSEGTGELFF. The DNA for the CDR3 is TGTGCCAGCAGCTCAGAAGGGACCGGGGAGCTGTTTTTT.

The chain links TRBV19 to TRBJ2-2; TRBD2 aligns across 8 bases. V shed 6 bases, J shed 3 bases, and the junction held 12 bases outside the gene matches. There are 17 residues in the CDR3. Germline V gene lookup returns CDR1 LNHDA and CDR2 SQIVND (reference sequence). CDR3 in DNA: TGTGCCAGTAGCTCTTCTCCGGGGGGGGGCGACACCGGGGAGCTGTTTTTT. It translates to CASSSSPGGGDTGELFF.

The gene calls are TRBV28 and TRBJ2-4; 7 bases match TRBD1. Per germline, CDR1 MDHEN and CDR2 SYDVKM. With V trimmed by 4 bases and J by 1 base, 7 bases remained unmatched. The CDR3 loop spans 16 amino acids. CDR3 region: CASSSKGAFAKNIQYF. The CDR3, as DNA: TGTGCCAGCAGTTCAAAGGGGGCGTTTGCCAAAAACATTCAGTACTTC.

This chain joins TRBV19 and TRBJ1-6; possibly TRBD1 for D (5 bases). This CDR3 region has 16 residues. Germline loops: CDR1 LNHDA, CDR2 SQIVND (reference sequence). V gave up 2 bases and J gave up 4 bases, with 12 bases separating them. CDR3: CASSIQDRQYNSPLHF. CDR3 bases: TGTGCCAGTAGTATACAGGATCGACAGTATAATTCACCCCTCCACTTT. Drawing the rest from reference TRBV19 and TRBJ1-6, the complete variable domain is DGGITQSPKYLFRKEGQNVTLSCEQNLNHDAMYWYRQDPGQGLRLIYYSQIVNDFQKGDIAEGYSVSREKKESFPLTVTSAQKNPTAFYLCASSIQDRQYNSPLHFGNGTRLTVT.

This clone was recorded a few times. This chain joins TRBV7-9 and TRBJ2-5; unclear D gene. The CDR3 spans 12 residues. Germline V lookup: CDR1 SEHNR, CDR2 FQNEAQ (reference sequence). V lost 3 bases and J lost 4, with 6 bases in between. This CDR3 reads CASSFHGETQYF. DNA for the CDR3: TGTGCCAGCAGCTTCCACGGAGAGACCCAGTACTTC.

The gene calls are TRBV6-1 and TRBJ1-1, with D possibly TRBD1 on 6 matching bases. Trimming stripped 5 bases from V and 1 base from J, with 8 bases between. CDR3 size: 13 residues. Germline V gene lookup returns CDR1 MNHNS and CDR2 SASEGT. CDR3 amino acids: CASSQTGNTEAFF. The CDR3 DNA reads TGTGCCAGCAGTCAGACAGGGAACACTGAAGCTTTCTTT.

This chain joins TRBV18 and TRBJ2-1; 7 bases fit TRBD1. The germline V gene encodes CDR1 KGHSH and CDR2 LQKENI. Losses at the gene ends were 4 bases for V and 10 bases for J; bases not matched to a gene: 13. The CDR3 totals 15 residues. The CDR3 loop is CASSQLRTGRGEQFF. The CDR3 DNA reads TGTGCCAGCTCACAACTTCGGACAGGACGAGGGGAGCAGTTCTTC.

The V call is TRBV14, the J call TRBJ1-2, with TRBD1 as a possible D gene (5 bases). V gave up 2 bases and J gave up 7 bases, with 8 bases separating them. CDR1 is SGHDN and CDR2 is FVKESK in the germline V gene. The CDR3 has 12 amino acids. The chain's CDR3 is CASSQLRVGYTF. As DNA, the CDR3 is TGTGCCAGCAGCCAACTCAGGGTTGGCTACACCTTC.

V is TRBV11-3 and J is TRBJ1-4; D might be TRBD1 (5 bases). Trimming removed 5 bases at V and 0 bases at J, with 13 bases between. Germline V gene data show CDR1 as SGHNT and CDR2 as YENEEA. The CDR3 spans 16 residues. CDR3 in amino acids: CASSPGQDATNEKLFF. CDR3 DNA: TGTGCCAGCAGCCCAGGACAAGATGCAACTAATGAAAAACTGTTTTTT. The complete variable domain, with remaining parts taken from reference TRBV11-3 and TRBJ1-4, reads EAGVVQSPRYKIIEKKQPVAFWCNPISGHNTLYWYLQNLGQGPELLIRYENEEAVDDSQLPKDRFSAERLKGVDSTLKIQPAELGDSAVYLCASSPGQDATNEKLFFGSGTQLSVL.

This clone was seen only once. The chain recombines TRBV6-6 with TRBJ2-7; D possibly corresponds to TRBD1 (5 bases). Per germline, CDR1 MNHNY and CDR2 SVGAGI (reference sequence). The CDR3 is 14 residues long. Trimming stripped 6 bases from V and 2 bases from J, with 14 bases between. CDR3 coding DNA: TGTGCCAGCAGGGAAGGTGGGGCAACCTACGAGCAGTACTTC. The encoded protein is CASREGGATYEQYF.

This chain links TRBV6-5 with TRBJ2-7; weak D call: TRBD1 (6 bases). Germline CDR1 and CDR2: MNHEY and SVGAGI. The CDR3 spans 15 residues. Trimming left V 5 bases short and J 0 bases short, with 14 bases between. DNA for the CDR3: TGTGCCAGCAGTCTAGGACAGCCTAGCTCCTACGAGCAGTACTTC. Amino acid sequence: CASSLGQPSSYEQYF.

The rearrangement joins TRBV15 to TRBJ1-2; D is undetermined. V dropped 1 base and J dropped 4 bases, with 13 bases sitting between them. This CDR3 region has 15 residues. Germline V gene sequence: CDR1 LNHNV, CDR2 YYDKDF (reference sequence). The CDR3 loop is CATSRARTASYGYTF. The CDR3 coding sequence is TGTGCCACCAGCAGAGCTAGGACGGCTAGCTATGGCTACACCTTC.

The CDR3: CATSRGGETVFSGNTIYF. CDR3 bases: TGTGCCACCAGCAGGGGAGGGGAGACAGTTTTCTCTGGAAACACCATATATTTT. V and J are TRBV15 and TRBJ1-3; a possible D gene is TRBD1 (5 bases). Germline lookup yields CDR1 LNHNV and CDR2 YYDKDF (reference sequence). The CDR3 has 18 amino acids. Trimming shortened V by 3 bases and J by 0 bases, and 18 bases separated the two germline ends.

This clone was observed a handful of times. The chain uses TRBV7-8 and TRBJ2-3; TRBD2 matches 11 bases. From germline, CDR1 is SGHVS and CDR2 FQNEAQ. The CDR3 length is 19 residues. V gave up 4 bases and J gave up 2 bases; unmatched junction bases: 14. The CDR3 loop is CASSYSRVAGGRNTDTQYF. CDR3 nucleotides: TGTGCCAGCAGCTACTCCCGAGTAGCGGGGGGGCGAAACACAGATACGCAGTATTTT. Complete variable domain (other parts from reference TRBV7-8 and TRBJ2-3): GAGVSQSPRYKVAKRGQDVALRCDPISGHVSLFWYQQALGQGPEFLTYFQNEAQLDKSGLPSDRFFAERPEGSVSTLKIQRTQQEDSAVYLCASSYSRVAGGRNTDTQYFGPGTRLTVL.

The CDR3 loop reads CASSVGPGGDYGYTF. CDR3 in DNA: TGTGCCAGCAGCGTAGGGCCAGGGGGCGACTATGGCTACACCTTC. This chain uses TRBV9 with TRBJ1-2; 8 nucleotides line up with TRBD1. This CDR3 spans 15 amino acids. The germline V gene encodes CDR1 SGDLS and CDR2 YYNGEE. Losses at the gene ends were 0 bases for V and 3 bases for J; bases not matched to a gene: 4. The variable domain in full, with the rest retrieved from reference TRBV9 and TRBJ1-2, is DSGVTQTPKHLITATGQRVTLRCSPRSGDLSVYWYQQSLDQGLQFLIQYYNGEERAKGNILERFSAQQFPDLHSELNLSSLELGDSALYFCASSVGPGGDYGYTFGSGTRLTVV.

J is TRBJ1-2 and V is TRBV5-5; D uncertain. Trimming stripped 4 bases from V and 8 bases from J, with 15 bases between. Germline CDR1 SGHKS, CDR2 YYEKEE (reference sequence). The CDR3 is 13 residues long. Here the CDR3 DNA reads TGTGCCAGCAGCGATGGGCCCGGAGAAGGCTACACCTTC. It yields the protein CASSDGPGEGYTF.

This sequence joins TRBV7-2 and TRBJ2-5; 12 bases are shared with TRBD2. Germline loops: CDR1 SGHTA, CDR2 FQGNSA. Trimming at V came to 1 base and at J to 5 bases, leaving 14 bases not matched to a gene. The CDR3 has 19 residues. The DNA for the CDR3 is TGTGCCAGCAGCTTAGTTCCTTTGGCTAGCGGGGGGGCAGAGGAGACCCAGTACTTC. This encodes CASSLVPLASGGAEETQYF.